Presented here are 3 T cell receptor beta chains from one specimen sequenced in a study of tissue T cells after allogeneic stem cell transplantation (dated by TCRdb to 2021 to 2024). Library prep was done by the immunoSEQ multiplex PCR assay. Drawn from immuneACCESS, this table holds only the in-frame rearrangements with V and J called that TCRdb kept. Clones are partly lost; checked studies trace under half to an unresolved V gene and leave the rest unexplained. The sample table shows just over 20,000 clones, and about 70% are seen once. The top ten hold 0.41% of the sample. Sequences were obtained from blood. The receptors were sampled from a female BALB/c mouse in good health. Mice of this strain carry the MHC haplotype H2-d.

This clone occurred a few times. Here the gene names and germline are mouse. The CDR3 here is CAWSEQGANSDYTF. CDR3 DNA, as far as it was read: TGTGCCTGGAGTGAACAGGGGGCGAACTCCGACTACACC. The chain links TRBV31 to TRBJ1-2; TRBD1 matches at 9 bases. The read halts 1 residue ahead of the CDR3 end, with the missing end drawn from the germline J gene. The CDR3 has 14 amino acids. Germline V CDR1 and CDR2: GKSSPN, SITVG. V was pared by 2 bases and J by 2 bases, with 3 bases of the junction left unmatched.

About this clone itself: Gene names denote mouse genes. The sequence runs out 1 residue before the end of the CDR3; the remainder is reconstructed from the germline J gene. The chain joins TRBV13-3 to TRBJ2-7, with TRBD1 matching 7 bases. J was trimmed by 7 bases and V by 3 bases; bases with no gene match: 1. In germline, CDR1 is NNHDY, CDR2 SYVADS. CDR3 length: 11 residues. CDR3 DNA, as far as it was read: TGTGCCAGCAGTGCAGGGGGAGAACAGTAC. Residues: CASSAGGEQY. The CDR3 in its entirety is CASSAGGEQYF.

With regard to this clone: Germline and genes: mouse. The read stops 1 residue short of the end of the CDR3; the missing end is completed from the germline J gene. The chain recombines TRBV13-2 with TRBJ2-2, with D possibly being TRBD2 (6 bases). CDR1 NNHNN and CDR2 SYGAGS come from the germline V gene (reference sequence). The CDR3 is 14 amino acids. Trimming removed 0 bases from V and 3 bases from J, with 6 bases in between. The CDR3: CASGDAGDTGQLYF. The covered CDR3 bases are TGTGCCAGCGGTGATGCTGGGGACACCGGGCAGCTCTAC.